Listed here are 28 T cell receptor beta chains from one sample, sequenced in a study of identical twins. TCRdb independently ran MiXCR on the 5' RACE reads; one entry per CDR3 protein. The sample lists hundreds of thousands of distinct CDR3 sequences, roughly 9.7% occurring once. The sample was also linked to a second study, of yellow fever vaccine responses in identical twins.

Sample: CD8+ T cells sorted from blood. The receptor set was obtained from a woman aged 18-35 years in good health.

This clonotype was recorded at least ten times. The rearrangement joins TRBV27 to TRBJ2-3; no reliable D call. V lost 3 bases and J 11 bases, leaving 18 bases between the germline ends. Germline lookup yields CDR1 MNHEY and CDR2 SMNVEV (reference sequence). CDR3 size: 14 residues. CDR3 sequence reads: CASSLSGPNPRQYF. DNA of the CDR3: TGTGCCAGCAGTTTGTCGGGCCCTAACCCTCGGCAGTATTTT.

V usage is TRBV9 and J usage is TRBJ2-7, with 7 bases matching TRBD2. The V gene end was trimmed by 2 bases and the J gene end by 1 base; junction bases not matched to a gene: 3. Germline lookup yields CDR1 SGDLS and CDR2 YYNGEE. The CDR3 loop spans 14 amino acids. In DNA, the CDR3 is TGTGCCAGCAGCGTGAGCGGGACTTCCTACGAGCAGTACTTC. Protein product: CASSVSGTSYEQYF.

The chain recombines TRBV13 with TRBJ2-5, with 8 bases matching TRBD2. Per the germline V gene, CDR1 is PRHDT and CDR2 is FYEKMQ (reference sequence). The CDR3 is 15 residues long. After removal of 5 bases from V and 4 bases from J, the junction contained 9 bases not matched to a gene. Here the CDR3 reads CASSDSGKGGETQYF. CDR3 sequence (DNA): TGTGCCAGCAGCGATAGCGGGAAGGGTGGAGAGACCCAGTACTTC.

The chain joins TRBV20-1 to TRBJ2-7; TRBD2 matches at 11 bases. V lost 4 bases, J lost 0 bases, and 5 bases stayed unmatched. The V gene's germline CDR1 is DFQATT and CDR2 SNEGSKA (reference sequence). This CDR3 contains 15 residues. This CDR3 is CSATGLAGDSYEQYF. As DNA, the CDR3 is TGCAGTGCTACCGGACTAGCGGGTGACTCCTACGAGCAGTACTTC.

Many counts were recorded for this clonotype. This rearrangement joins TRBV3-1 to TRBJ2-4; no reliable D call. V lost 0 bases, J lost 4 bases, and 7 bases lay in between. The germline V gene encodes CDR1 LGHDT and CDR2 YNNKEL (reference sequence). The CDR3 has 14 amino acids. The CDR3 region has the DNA TGTGCCAGCAGCCAAGATTGGCAAAAAAACATTCAGTACTTC. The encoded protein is CASSQDWQKNIQYF.

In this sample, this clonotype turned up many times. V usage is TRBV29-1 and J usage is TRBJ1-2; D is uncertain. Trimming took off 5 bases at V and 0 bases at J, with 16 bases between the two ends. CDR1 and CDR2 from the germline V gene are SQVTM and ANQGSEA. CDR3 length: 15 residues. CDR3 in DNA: TGCAGCGTTTTCGGACGGCTGTTAGCTAACTATGGCTACACCTTC. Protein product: CSVFGRLLANYGYTF.

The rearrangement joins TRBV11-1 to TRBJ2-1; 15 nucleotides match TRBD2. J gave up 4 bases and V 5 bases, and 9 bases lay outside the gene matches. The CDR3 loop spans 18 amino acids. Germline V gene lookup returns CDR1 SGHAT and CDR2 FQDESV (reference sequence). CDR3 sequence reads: CASSQSGLAGGPYNEQFF. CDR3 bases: TGTGCCAGCAGCCAATCGGGACTAGCGGGAGGCCCATACAATGAGCAGTTCTTC.

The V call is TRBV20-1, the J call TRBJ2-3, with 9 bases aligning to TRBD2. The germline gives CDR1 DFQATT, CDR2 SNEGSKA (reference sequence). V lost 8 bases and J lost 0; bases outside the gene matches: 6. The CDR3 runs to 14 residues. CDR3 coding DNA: TGCAGTAGAATAGCGGGAGTGAGCACAGATACGCAGTATTTT. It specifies CSRIAGVSTDTQYF.

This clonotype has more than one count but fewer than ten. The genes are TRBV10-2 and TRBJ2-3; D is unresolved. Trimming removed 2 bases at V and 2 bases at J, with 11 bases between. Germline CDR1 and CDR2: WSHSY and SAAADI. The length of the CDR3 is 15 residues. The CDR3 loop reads CASSEVDESTDTQYF. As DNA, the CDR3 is TGCGCCAGCAGTGAGGTAGATGAGTCCACAGATACGCAGTATTTT.

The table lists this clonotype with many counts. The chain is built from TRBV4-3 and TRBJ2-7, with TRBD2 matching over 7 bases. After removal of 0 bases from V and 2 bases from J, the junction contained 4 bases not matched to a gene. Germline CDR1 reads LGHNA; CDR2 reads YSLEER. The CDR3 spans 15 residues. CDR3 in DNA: TGCGCCAGCAGCCAAGATTGGGCGGGGGCCTACGAGCAGTACTTC. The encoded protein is CASSQDWAGAYEQYF.

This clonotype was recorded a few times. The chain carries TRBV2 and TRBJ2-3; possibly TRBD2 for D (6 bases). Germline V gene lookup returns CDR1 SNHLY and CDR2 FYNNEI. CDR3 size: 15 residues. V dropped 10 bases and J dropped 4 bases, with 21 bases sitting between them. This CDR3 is CANLGRQRGSDTQYF. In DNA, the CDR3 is TGTGCCAACCTTGGGAGGCAGCGCGGCTCAGATACGCAGTATTTT.

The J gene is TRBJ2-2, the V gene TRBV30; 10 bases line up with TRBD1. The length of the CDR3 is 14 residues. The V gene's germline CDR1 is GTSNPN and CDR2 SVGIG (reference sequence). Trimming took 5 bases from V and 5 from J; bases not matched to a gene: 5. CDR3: CAWDRGRVTGELFF. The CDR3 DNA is TGTGCCTGGGACAGGGGGCGGGTTACCGGGGAGCTGTTTTTT.

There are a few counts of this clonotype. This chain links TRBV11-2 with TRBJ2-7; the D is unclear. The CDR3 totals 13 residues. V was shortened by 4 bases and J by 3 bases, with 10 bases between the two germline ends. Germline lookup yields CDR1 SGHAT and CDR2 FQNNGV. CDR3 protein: CASSSPSNYEQYF. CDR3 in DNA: TGTGCCAGCAGCTCCCCATCAAACTACGAGCAGTACTTC.

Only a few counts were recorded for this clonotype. Here the CDR3 reads CASSVTSGSSNEQFF. The CDR3 nucleotides are TGTGCCAGCAGTGTTACTAGCGGGAGTAGCAATGAGCAGTTCTTC. The rearrangement joins TRBV7-9 to TRBJ2-1; 11 bases map to TRBD2. Germline V gives CDR1 SEHNR, CDR2 FQNEAQ (reference sequence). After removal of 6 bases from V and 6 bases from J, the junction contained 7 bases not matched to a gene. The CDR3 sequence is 15 residues long.

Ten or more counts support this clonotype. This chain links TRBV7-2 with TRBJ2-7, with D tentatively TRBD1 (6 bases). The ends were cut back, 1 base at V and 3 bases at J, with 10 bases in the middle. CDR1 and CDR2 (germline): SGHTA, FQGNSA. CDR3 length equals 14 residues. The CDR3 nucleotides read TGTGCCAGCAGCTTAGTACAGGGCGGCTACGAGCAGTACTTC. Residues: CASSLVQGGYEQYF.

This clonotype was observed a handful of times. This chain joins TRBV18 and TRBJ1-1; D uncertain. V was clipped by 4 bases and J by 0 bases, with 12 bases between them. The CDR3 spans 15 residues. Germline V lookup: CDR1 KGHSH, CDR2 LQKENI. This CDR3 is CASSRAGDMNTEAFF. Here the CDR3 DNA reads TGTGCCAGCTCACGGGCAGGCGACATGAACACTGAAGCTTTCTTT. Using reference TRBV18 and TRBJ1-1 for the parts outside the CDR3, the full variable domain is NAGVMQNPRHLVRRRGQEARLRCSPMKGHSHVYWYRQLPEEGLKFMVYLQKENIIDESGMPKERFSAEFPKEGPSILRIQQVVRGDSAAYFCASSRAGDMNTEAFFGQGTRLTVV.

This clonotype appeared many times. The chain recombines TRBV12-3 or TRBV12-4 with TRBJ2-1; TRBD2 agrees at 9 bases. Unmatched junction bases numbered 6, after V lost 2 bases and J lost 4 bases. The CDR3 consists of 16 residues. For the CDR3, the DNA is TGTGCCAGCAGTTTAATATCTAGCGGGAATTACAATGAGCAGTTCTTC. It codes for CASSLISSGNYNEQFF.

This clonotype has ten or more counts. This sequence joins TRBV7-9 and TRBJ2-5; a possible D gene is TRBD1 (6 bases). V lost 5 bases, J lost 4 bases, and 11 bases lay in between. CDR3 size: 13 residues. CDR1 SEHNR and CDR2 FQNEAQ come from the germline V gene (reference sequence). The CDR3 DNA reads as TGTGCCAGCAGCCCTCTGGGGGCAGAGACCCAGTACTTC. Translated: CASSPLGAETQYF.

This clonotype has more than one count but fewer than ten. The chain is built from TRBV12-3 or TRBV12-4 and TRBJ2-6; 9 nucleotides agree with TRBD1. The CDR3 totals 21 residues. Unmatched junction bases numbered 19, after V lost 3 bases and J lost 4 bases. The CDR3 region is CASSFFIYEGGQGSGANVLTF. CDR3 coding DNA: TGTGCCAGCAGTTTCTTTATTTATGAGGGGGGACAGGGATCGGGGGCCAACGTCCTGACTTTC.

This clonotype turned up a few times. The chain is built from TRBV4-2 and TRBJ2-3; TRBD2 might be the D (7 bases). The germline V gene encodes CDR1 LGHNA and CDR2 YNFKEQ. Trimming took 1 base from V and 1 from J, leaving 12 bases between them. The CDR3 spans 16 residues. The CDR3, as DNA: TGTGCCAGCAGCCAAGGGGGGGGGCAGGGCACAGATACGCAGTATTTT. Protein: CASSQGGGQGTDTQYF.

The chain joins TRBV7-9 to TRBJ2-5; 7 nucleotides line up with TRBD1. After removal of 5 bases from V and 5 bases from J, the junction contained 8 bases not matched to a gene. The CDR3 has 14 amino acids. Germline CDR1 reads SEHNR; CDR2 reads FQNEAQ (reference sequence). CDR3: CASSGPTGRETQYF. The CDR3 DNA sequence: TGTGCCAGCAGCGGCCCGACAGGGCGGGAGACCCAGTACTTC.

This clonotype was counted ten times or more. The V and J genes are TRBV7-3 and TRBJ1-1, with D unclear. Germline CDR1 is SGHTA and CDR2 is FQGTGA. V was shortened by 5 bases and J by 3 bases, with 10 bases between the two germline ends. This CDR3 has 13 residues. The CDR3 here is CASSLDGYTEAFF. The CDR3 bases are TGTGCCAGCAGCCTGGACGGATACACTGAAGCTTTCTTT.

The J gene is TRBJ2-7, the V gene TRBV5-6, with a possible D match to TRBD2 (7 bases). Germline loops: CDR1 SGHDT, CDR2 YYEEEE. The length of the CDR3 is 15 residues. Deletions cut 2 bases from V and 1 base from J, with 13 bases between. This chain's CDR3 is CASSFGGGLSYEQYF. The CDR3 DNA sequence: TGTGCCAGCAGCTTTGGGGGGGGCCTTTCCTACGAGCAGTACTTC.

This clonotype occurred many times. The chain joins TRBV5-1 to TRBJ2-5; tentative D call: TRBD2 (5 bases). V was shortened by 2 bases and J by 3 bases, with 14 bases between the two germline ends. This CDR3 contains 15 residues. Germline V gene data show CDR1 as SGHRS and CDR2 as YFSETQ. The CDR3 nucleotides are TGCGCCAGCAGCTTCGGGATGTGGACGGAAGAGACCCAGTACTTC. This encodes CASSFGMWTEETQYF.

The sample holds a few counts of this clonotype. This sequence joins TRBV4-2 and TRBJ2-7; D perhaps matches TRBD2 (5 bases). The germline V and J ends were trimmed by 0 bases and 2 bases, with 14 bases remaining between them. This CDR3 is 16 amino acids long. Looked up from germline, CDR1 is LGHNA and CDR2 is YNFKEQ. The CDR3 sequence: CASSQDSSIGAYEQYF. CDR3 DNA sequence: TGTGCCAGCAGCCAAGATTCCAGTATCGGGGCCTACGAGCAGTACTTC.

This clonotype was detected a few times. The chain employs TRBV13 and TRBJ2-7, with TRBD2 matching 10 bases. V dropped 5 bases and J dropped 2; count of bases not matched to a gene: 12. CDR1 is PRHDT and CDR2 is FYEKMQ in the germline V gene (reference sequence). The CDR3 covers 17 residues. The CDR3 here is CASSQRRVAGGTYEQYF. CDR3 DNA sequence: TGTGCCAGCAGCCAGCGTAGGGTAGCGGGGGGAACCTACGAGCAGTACTTC.

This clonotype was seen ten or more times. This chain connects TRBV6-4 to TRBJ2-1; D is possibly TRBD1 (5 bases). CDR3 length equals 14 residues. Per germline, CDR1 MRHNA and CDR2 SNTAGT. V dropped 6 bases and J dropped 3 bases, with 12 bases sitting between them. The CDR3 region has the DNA TGTGCCAGCAGAGATGACAGTGGCTACAATGAGCAGTTCTTC. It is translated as CASRDDSGYNEQFF.

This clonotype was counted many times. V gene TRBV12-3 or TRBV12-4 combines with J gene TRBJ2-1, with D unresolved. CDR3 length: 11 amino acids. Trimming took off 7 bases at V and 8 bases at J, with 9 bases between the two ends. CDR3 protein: CASTSPDEQFF. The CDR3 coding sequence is TGTGCCAGCACCTCGCCGGATGAGCAGTTCTTC.